These 25 T cell receptor beta chains originate from one sample sequenced in a study of shared clonotypes between healthy human individuals. Produced via immunoSEQ multiplex PCR; TCRdb's table is partial and in-frame only. The table lists around 1 million clones, roughly 72% of them singletons. Sequencing was done on a sample of memory CD4+ T cells sorted from blood. Sample subset: CD45RA-negative fraction. All receptors come from a man between 18 and 29 years old in good health.

There are a few counts of this clone. The chain combines TRBV30 with TRBJ2-5; no definite D call. The CDR3 spans 12 residues. Trimming took off 5 bases at V and 5 bases at J, with 12 bases between the two ends. Germline V gene data show CDR1 as GTSNPN and CDR2 as SVGIG (reference sequence). CDR3 nucleotide sequence: TGTGCCTGGGAAGCTGCATTGGAGACCCAGTACTTC. This codes for CAWEAALETQYF.

As concerns this clone: Other DNA sequences in the sample encode the same CDR3. The genes are TRBV18 and TRBJ2-7; D may be TRBD1 (5 bases). V dropped 3 bases and J dropped 4 bases, with 7 bases sitting between them. The V gene's germline CDR1 is KGHSH and CDR2 LQKENI. The CDR3 covers 12 residues. CDR3 loop: CASSPNRYEQYF. The DNA of the CDR3 is TGTGCCAGCTCACCCAACAGGTACGAGCAGTACTTC. Full variable domain (outside the CDR3, taken from reference TRBV18 and TRBJ2-7): NAGVMQNPRHLVRRRGQEARLRCSPMKGHSHVYWYRQLPEEGLKFMVYLQKENIIDESGMPKERFSAEFPKEGPSILRIQQVVRGDSAAYFCASSPNRYEQYFGPGTRLTVT.

This clone was recorded a few times. The chain has TRBV10-3 and TRBJ2-7, with D perhaps TRBD2 (5 bases). V shed 7 bases and J shed 6 bases, with 19 bases lying between them. This CDR3 comprises 14 residues. CDR1 and CDR2 (germline): ENHRY, SYGVKD. The CDR3 here is CAITPRETRIEQYF. The CDR3 nucleotides are TGTGCCATCACCCCGAGGGAGACCAGGATCGAGCAGTACTTC.

The rearrangement links TRBV18 to TRBJ2-7; possibly TRBD1 or TRBD2 for D (5 bases each). Germline loops: CDR1 KGHSH, CDR2 LQKENI. The CDR3 has 16 residues. V dropped 2 bases and J dropped 6 bases, with 20 bases sitting between them. CDR3 residues: CASSPKGGDAIGEQYF. The CDR3 DNA reads as TGTGCCAGCTCACCAAAGGGTGGGGACGCAATTGGCGAGCAGTACTTC.

This chain uses TRBV27 with TRBJ2-6, with 7 positions matching TRBD1. Germline CDR1 is MNHEY and CDR2 is SMNVEV (reference sequence). Germline trimming cut 6 bases from V and 2 bases from J; bases unmatched to any gene: 4. The CDR3 totals 15 residues. The CDR3 loop is CASRLTGTGANVLTF. The CDR3 DNA sequence: TGTGCCAGCAGGTTGACAGGGACTGGGGCCAACGTCCTGACTTTC.

The chain couples TRBV28 to TRBJ1-2; D not resolved. Looked up from germline, CDR1 is MDHEN and CDR2 is SYDVKM. This CDR3 is 13 amino acids long. The V end lost 3 bases, the J end lost 7 bases, and 12 bases lay between the germline ends. CDR3 DNA sequence: TGTGCCAGCAGTTTCCAAGTATCGGGTGGCTACACCTTC. Protein sequence: CASSFQVSGGYTF.

The chain is built from TRBV27 and TRBJ1-1; D gene unclear. CDR1 and CDR2 (germline): MNHEY, SMNVEV (reference sequence). V was cut by 4 bases and J by 3 bases, with 30 bases left in between. This CDR3 has 20 residues. The DNA of the CDR3 is TGTGCCAGCAGTTCGTGGGTCTGGGAAGGGAGGGAGTTTAGGTACACTGAAGCTTTCTTT. Translation: CASSSWVWEGREFRYTEAFF.

This chain links TRBV5-4 with TRBJ1-1; D remains unclear. Germline CDR1 is SGHNT and CDR2 is YYREEE (reference sequence). Deletions cut 4 bases from V and 0 bases from J, with 10 bases between. The CDR3 runs to 14 residues. The CDR3 is CASSPSSVNTEAFF. In DNA form, the CDR3 reads TGTGCCAGCAGCCCGTCATCAGTGAACACTGAAGCTTTCTTT.

The chain uses TRBV25-1 and TRBJ1-2, with a weak D call TRBD1 (6 bases). The CDR3 extends over 15 amino acids. CDR1 is MGHDK, CDR2 SYGVNS, per germline. Deletions cut 1 base from V and 7 bases from J, with 16 bases between. The CDR3: CASSESTGSSVGYTF. CDR3 DNA: TGTGCCAGCAGTGAATCTACAGGGTCTTCGGTTGGCTACACCTTC.

This sequence joins TRBV29-1 and TRBJ2-3, with D perhaps being TRBD1 or TRBD2 (6 bases each). V was cut by 7 bases and J by 5 bases, with 16 bases left in between. CDR3 size: 13 residues. CDR1 SQVTM and CDR2 ANQGSEA come from the germline V gene. CDR3 sequence reads: CSAAGGLIDTQYF. Written as DNA, the CDR3 is TGCAGCGCTGCCGGGGGCCTGATAGATACGCAGTATTTT.

For this clone: The sample holds other DNA sequences that translate to the same CDR3. The chain carries TRBV28 and TRBJ2-5, with 9 nucleotides matching TRBD1. Germline-derived CDR1 and CDR2 are MDHEN and SYDVKM. This CDR3 spans 14 amino acids. Trimming took 4 bases from V and 5 from J; bases not matched to a gene: 5. CDR3 residues: CASSSGQGRETQYF. CDR3 DNA: TGTGCCAGCAGTTCGGGACAGGGAAGGGAGACCCAGTACTTC.

This clone was counted only a few times. The V gene is TRBV5-4, the J gene TRBJ2-7, with 11 bases matching TRBD1. The CDR3 sequence is 15 residues long. Germline V gene data show CDR1 as SGHNT and CDR2 as YYREEE (reference sequence). J gave up 4 bases and V 4 bases, and 7 bases lay outside the gene matches. CDR3 DNA: TGTGCCAGCAGCCGGACAGGGGGCGAGAGGTACGAGCAGTACTTC. It specifies CASSRTGGERYEQYF.

On this clone itself: The sample contains more than one DNA sequence encoding this CDR3. The genes are TRBV5-6 and TRBJ2-2; D is undetermined. The CDR3 spans 15 residues. With 4 bases removed from V and 2 bases from J, the gap between germline ends came to 12 bases. Germline-derived CDR1 and CDR2 are SGHDT and YYEEEE. The CDR3 here is CASSLVPGNTGELFF. Written as DNA, the CDR3 is TGTGCCAGCAGCCTGGTCCCGGGTAACACCGGGGAGCTGTTTTTT.

As to this clone: The sample holds other DNA sequences that translate to the same CDR3. This chain joins TRBV18 and TRBJ2-5; no clear D. V lost 3 bases, J lost 5 bases, and 7 bases lay in between. Germline V gives CDR1 KGHSH, CDR2 LQKENI. This CDR3 has 12 residues. The CDR3 region has the DNA TGTGCCAGCTCACCGAAGCAGGAGACCCAGTACTTC. It is translated as CASSPKQETQYF.

This clone was counted a single time. The V gene is TRBV5-1, the J gene TRBJ1-2; D perhaps matches TRBD1 (5 bases). The germline V gene encodes CDR1 SGHRS and CDR2 YFSETQ. V was trimmed by 2 bases and J by 8 bases, leaving 22 bases between them. The CDR3 has 16 residues. In nucleotides, the CDR3 is TGCGCCAGCAGCTTCGACCCAAACGGACAATCGGGCGGCTACACCTTC. It yields the protein CASSFDPNGQSGGYTF.

CDR3 loop: CASSLVAGREETQYF. CDR3 sequence (DNA): TGTGCCAGCAGCTTGGTAGCGGGAAGGGAAGAGACCCAGTACTTC. J is TRBJ2-5 and V is TRBV7-2; 8 nucleotides match TRBD2. V was pared by 3 bases and J by 3 bases, with 6 bases of the junction left unmatched. There are 15 residues in the CDR3. Germline-derived CDR1 and CDR2 are SGHTA and FQGNSA. Drawing the rest from reference TRBV7-2 and TRBJ2-5, the complete variable domain is GAGVSQSPSNKVTEKGKDVELRCDPISGHTALYWYRQSLGQGLEFLIYFQGNSAPDKSGLPSDRFSAERTGGSVSTLTIQRTQQEDSAVYLCASSLVAGREETQYFGPGTRLLVL.

This rearrangement joins TRBV27 to TRBJ2-5; D may match TRBD1 or TRBD2 (6 bases each). CDR1 MNHEY and CDR2 SMNVEV come from the germline V gene (reference sequence). The CDR3 runs to 14 residues. V was cut by 5 bases and J by 4 bases, with 14 bases left in between. CDR3 bases: TGTGCCAGCAGTCTCGGGGGCAAGCGAGAGACCCAGTACTTC. Translation: CASSLGGKRETQYF.

The chain is built from TRBV7-9 and TRBJ2-7; either TRBD1 or TRBD2 may fit D (5 bases each). Germline V lookup: CDR1 SEHNR, CDR2 FQNEAQ (reference sequence). Trimming stripped 7 bases from V and 4 bases from J, with 11 bases between. This CDR3 is built from 12 residues. The CDR3 here is CASTRGDYEQYF. CDR3 in DNA: TGTGCCAGCACAAGAGGGGATTACGAGCAGTACTTC.

The chain recombines TRBV25-1 with TRBJ2-7; perhaps D is TRBD1 or TRBD2 (6 bases each). From germline, CDR1 is MGHDK and CDR2 SYGVNS. CDR3 length: 14 amino acids. V was trimmed by 4 bases and J by 2 bases, leaving 12 bases between them. This CDR3 reads CASSVIGGPYEQYF. CDR3 bases: TGTGCCAGCAGTGTTATCGGGGGCCCCTACGAGCAGTACTTC.

This clone was found a few times. The chain carries TRBV5-1 and TRBJ2-7, with D unresolved. CDR3 length: 14 residues. Germline CDR1 SGHRS, CDR2 YFSETQ. V gave up 0 bases and J gave up 7 bases, with 14 bases separating them. The CDR3 is CASSLGARHQEQYF. The CDR3 DNA reads as TGCGCCAGCAGCTTGGGAGCCCGCCACCAGGAGCAGTACTTC.

The CDR3 DNA is TGTGCCAGCAGAGGACTAGAGCAGTTCTTC. Encoded protein: CASRGLEQFF. The rearrangement links TRBV6-6 to TRBJ2-1; D may be TRBD2 (6 bases). The germline V gene has CDR1 MNHNY and CDR2 SVGAGI (reference sequence). CDR3 size: 10 residues. Trimming removed 6 bases at V and 10 bases at J, with 7 bases between.

This clone was seen repeatedly, ten times or more. This chain joins TRBV10-3 and TRBJ2-3, with D possibly being TRBD2 (7 bases). CDR1 is ENHRY and CDR2 is SYGVKD in the germline V gene. Trimming took off 6 bases at V and 1 base at J, with 14 bases between the two ends. The CDR3 extends over 15 amino acids. CDR3 nucleotide sequence: TGTGCCATCAGCGGGGGCGGGAGCCGCACAGATACGCAGTATTTT. This encodes CAISGGGSRTDTQYF.

The chain employs TRBV6-5 and TRBJ1-1; D uncertain. V was trimmed by 2 bases and J by 4 bases, leaving 11 bases between them. The CDR3 runs 14 residues. Looked up from germline, CDR1 is MNHEY and CDR2 is SVGAGI. Here the CDR3 DNA reads TGTGCCAGCAGTTACGGGGTGTTGGGCACTGAAGCTTTCTTT. Protein sequence: CASSYGVLGTEAFF.

This clone was seen a single time. V is TRBV29-1 and J is TRBJ1-1; TRBD1 matches at 8 bases. V shed 0 bases, J shed 5 bases, and the junction held 2 bases outside the gene matches. Per the germline V gene, CDR1 is SQVTM and CDR2 is ANQGSEA. The CDR3 runs to 13 residues. In DNA, the CDR3 is TGCAGCGTTGAAGAGACAGGGGAAACTGAAGCTTTCTTT. Translating gives CSVEETGETEAFF. Full variable domain (outside the CDR3, taken from reference TRBV29-1 and TRBJ1-1): SAVISQKPSRDICQRGTSLTIQCQVDSQVTMMFWYRQQPGQSLTLIATANQGSEATYESGFVIDKFPISRPNLTFSTLTVSNMSPEDSSIYLCSVEETGETEAFFGQGTRLTVV.

The rearrangement uses TRBV11-3 and TRBJ2-2; unclear D gene. The CDR3 contains 14 residues. Germline loops: CDR1 SGHNT, CDR2 YENEEA. Between the trimmed V and J ends, which lost 4 bases and 5 bases, there was a span of 11 bases. The CDR3 protein is CASSSRGRTGELFF. For the CDR3, the DNA is TGTGCCAGCAGCTCCCGTGGCAGGACCGGGGAGCTGTTTTTT.